A single sample gave rise to the 27 T cell receptor beta chains below, sequenced in a study of cytomegalovirus exposure and HLA in healthy donors. Profiled with immunoSEQ multiplex PCR; TCRdb holds only in-frame clones, not every one. This sample has roughly 200,000 clones, with 84% found just once. Source material: PBMCs. These TCRs come from a woman aged 18-30 years in good health and CMV-seropositive.

This CDR3 reads CASSLGQGPYGYTF. The DNA for the CDR3 is TGTGCCAGCAGCTTGGGACAGGGACCCTATGGCTACACCTTC. The rearrangement joins TRBV5-8 to TRBJ1-2, with 7 nucleotides matching TRBD1. Germline lookup yields CDR1 SGHTS and CDR2 YDEGEE. This CDR3 comprises 14 residues. The V gene end was trimmed by 0 bases and the J gene end by 4 bases; junction bases not matched to a gene: 3. Using reference TRBV5-8 and TRBJ1-2 for the parts outside the CDR3, the full variable domain is EAGVTQSPTHLIKTRGQQATLRCSPISGHTSVYWYQQALGLGLQFLLWYDEGEERNRGNFPPRFSGRQFPNYSSELNVNALELEDSALYLCASSLGQGPYGYTFGSGTRLTVV.

This clone was found a few times. The V and J genes are TRBV7-9 and TRBJ1-6, with TRBD1 identical over 7 bases. CDR1 and CDR2 (germline): SEHNR, FQNEAQ (reference sequence). Losses at the gene ends were 4 bases for V and 10 bases for J; bases not matched to a gene: 19. The CDR3 covers 18 residues. CDR3 sequence (DNA): TGTGCCAGCAGCTCGGTTCTCCCGAGACAGGGCAGGCAATCACCCCTCCACTTT. It yields the protein CASSSVLPRQGRQSPLHF.

The chain joins TRBV7-9 to TRBJ1-1; D remains unclear. CDR3 length: 13 residues. V was pared by 5 bases and J by 6 bases, with 13 bases between. Germline V gives CDR1 SEHNR, CDR2 FQNEAQ (reference sequence). For the CDR3, the DNA is TGTGCCAGCAGCACTCCATCGGTCGCTGAAGCTTTCTTT. Protein product: CASSTPSVAEAFF. The variable domain in full, with the rest retrieved from reference TRBV7-9 and TRBJ1-1, is DTGVSQNPRHKITKRGQNVTFRCDPISEHNRLYWYRQTLGQGPEFLTYFQNEAQLEKSRLLSDRFSAERPKGSFSTLEIQRTEQGDSAMYLCASSTPSVAEAFFGQGTRLTVV.

This clone was observed a single time. J is TRBJ1-6 and V is TRBV5-1; maybe TRBD1 (6 bases). Germline V gene lookup returns CDR1 SGHRS and CDR2 YFSETQ. Trimming removed 0 bases at V and 8 bases at J, with 12 bases between. This CDR3 has 15 amino acids. The CDR3 DNA reads TGCGCCAGCAGCTTGGTTGCTGGGGGCGATTCACCCCTCCACTTT. Protein product: CASSLVAGGDSPLHF.

The chain recombines TRBV6-1 with TRBJ1-5; the D is unclear. V was trimmed by 0 bases and J by 6 bases, leaving 12 bases between them. Germline CDR1 is MNHNS and CDR2 is SASEGT. The CDR3 runs to 15 residues. Here the CDR3 reads CASSEAGRGPQPQHF. CDR3 bases: TGTGCCAGCAGTGAAGCGGGGAGAGGGCCTCAGCCCCAGCATTTT.

V usage is TRBV2 and J usage is TRBJ1-1; TRBD1 aligns across 8 bases. The CDR3 loop spans 16 amino acids. Germline assignment: CDR1 SNHLY and CDR2 FYNNEI. V was clipped by 6 bases and J by 1 base; unmatched bases: 10. CDR3 amino acids: CASRADRGLPNTEAFF. The CDR3 DNA follows: TGTGCCAGCAGGGCAGACAGGGGTCTCCCGAACACTGAAGCTTTCTTT. Together with reference TRBV2 and TRBJ1-1, the CDR3 gives the full variable domain: EPEVTQTPSHQVTQMGQEVILRCVPISNHLYFYWYRQILGQKVEFLVSFYNNEISEKSEIFDDQFSVERPDGSNFTLKIRSTKLEDSAMYFCASRADRGLPNTEAFFGQGTRLTVV.

The V and J genes are TRBV29-1 and TRBJ2-2, with D perhaps TRBD2 (5 bases). Germline values: CDR1 SQVTM, CDR2 ANQGSEA. The V end lost 7 bases, the J end lost 5 bases, and 11 bases lay between the germline ends. CDR3 length: 12 amino acids. The CDR3 sequence is CSAGSRTGELFF. Here the CDR3 DNA reads TGCAGCGCGGGGTCGCGGACCGGGGAGCTGTTTTTT.

This clone was detected once. This chain connects TRBV15 to TRBJ2-1, with 8 bases aligning to TRBD2. Germline V gives CDR1 LNHNV, CDR2 YYDKDF (reference sequence). The V and J ends lost 3 bases and 7 bases, in that order; junction bases with no gene match: 11. This CDR3 spans 16 amino acids. The CDR3 here is CATSRAGRGVWNEQFF. CDR3 sequence (DNA): TGTGCCACCAGCAGGGCGGGGCGGGGGGTTTGGAATGAGCAGTTCTTC.

The rearrangement uses TRBV9 and TRBJ2-7; 10 nucleotides agree with TRBD2. This CDR3 has 15 residues. J was trimmed by 7 bases and V by 3 bases; bases with no gene match: 10. Germline V gene data show CDR1 as SGDLS and CDR2 as YYNGEE. Here the CDR3 DNA reads TGTGCCAGCAGCGCGTCTAGCGGGGGCTCGGGGGAGCAGTACTTC. This encodes CASSASSGGSGEQYF.

The chain combines TRBV19 with TRBJ2-1; 8 positions match TRBD2. The CDR3 runs to 15 residues. Germline lookup yields CDR1 LNHDA and CDR2 SQIVND (reference sequence). V trimming: 6 bases; J trimming: 2 bases; junction bases outside the gene matches: 6. The CDR3 nucleotides read TGTGCCAGTAGAAGAAGCGGGGGCACCTACAATGAGCAGTTCTTC. Translating it yields CASRRSGGTYNEQFF. Full variable domain (missing parts from reference TRBV19 and TRBJ2-1): DGGITQSPKYLFRKEGQNVTLSCEQNLNHDAMYWYRQDPGQGLRLIYYSQIVNDFQKGDIAEGYSVSREKKESFPLTVTSAQKNPTAFYLCASRRSGGTYNEQFFGPGTRLTVL.

The CDR3 is CASSFGLTGGGGELFF. The CDR3 DNA follows: TGTGCCAGCAGCTTTGGGCTTACAGGGGGCGGCGGGGAGCTGTTTTTT. The V and J genes are TRBV7-8 and TRBJ2-2, with 9 bases identical to TRBD1. The CDR3 contains 16 residues. Per the germline V gene, CDR1 is SGHVS and CDR2 is FQNEAQ. Losses at the gene ends were 3 bases for V and 7 bases for J; bases not matched to a gene: 9.

The V and J genes are TRBV5-1 and TRBJ2-1; the match to TRBD1 covers 7 bases. Germline loops: CDR1 SGHRS, CDR2 YFSETQ. Losses at the gene ends were 4 bases for V and 9 bases for J; bases not matched to a gene: 10. This CDR3 spans 14 amino acids. CDR3: CASSRETGFAEQFF. DNA for the CDR3: TGCGCCAGCAGCAGAGAGACAGGGTTTGCTGAGCAGTTCTTC.

V and J are TRBV2 and TRBJ2-7; weak D call: TRBD1 (6 bases). Deletions cut 6 bases from V and 3 bases from J, with 12 bases between. CDR3 size: 13 residues. CDR1 and CDR2 (germline): SNHLY, FYNNEI. CDR3 sequence: CASSAGQSYEQYF. The CDR3 nucleotides read TGTGCCAGCAGCGCTGGACAGAGCTACGAGCAGTACTTC. Using reference TRBV2 and TRBJ2-7 for the parts outside the CDR3, the full variable domain is EPEVTQTPSHQVTQMGQEVILRCVPISNHLYFYWYRQILGQKVEFLVSFYNNEISEKSEIFDDQFSVERPDGSNFTLKIRSTKLEDSAMYFCASSAGQSYEQYFGPGTRLTVT.

The rearrangement joins TRBV7-4 to TRBJ1-2; 12 bases line up with TRBD1. Per germline, CDR1 SGHVT and CDR2 SQSDAQ. The J segment lost 3 bases and the V segment lost 2 bases, leaving 7 bases of the junction unmatched. The CDR3 covers 17 residues. CDR3 loop: CASSLCGTGGGHYGYTF. CDR3 nucleotides: TGTGCCAGCAGCTTATGTGGGACAGGGGGCGGCCACTATGGCTACACCTTC.

This clone was seen once. The chain recombines TRBV6-5 with TRBJ1-4; 11 positions match TRBD1. Germline CDR1 is MNHEY and CDR2 is SVGAGI. Germline trimming cut 2 bases from V and 9 bases from J; bases unmatched to any gene: 5. The CDR3 loop spans 15 amino acids. CDR3 DNA: TGTGCCAGCAGTTACAGGGACAGGGGGAAAAAAAAACTGTTTTTT. Translation: CASSYRDRGKKKLFF.

CDR3: CASSVPGTEAFF. The CDR3 DNA reads as TGTGCCAGCAGCGTCCCGGGAACTGAAGCTTTCTTT. The chain uses TRBV11-3 and TRBJ1-1; D gene uncertain. This CDR3 is built from 12 residues. Trimming cost V 5 bases and J 5 bases, with 9 bases left between them. Per germline, CDR1 SGHNT and CDR2 YENEEA.

The chain couples TRBV27 to TRBJ1-6; perhaps TRBD1 as D (5 bases). The germline V and J ends were trimmed by 3 bases and 7 bases, with 10 bases remaining between them. CDR1 MNHEY and CDR2 SMNVEV come from the germline V gene (reference sequence). The CDR3 length is 14 residues. The CDR3 region is CASSLVTANSPLHF. As DNA, the CDR3 is TGTGCCAGCAGTTTGGTGACAGCAAATTCACCCCTCCACTTT.

V gene TRBV7-6 combines with J gene TRBJ2-2, with TRBD1 identical over 10 bases. The CDR3 loop spans 13 amino acids. Germline assignment: CDR1 SGHVS and CDR2 FNYEAQ. J gave up 6 bases and V 9 bases, and 4 bases lay outside the gene matches. The CDR3: CASGQGGAGELFF. CDR3 sequence (DNA): TGTGCCAGTGGACAGGGGGGGGCCGGGGAGCTGTTTTTT.

V and J are TRBV29-1 and TRBJ1-4, with D maybe TRBD1 (5 bases). V was trimmed by 8 bases and J by 4 bases, leaving 20 bases between them. Germline values: CDR1 SQVTM, CDR2 ANQGSEA. The CDR3 is 15 residues long. This chain's CDR3 is CSFRQGARINEKLFF. The CDR3, as DNA: TGCAGCTTCAGGCAGGGCGCGAGAATTAATGAAAAACTGTTTTTT.

The V and J genes are TRBV15 and TRBJ2-6, with 8 positions matching TRBD1. V dropped 3 bases and J dropped 4; count of bases not matched to a gene: 5. The CDR3 consists of 16 residues. The V gene's germline CDR1 is LNHNV and CDR2 YYDKDF (reference sequence). DNA for the CDR3: TGTGCCACCAGCAGGGACAGGGTTCCCGGGGCCAACGTCCTGACTTTC. Translating gives CATSRDRVPGANVLTF.

The gene calls are TRBV6-1 and TRBJ1-5; D may be TRBD1 (6 bases). In germline, CDR1 is MNHNS, CDR2 SASEGT. CDR3 size: 14 residues. V lost 7 bases, J lost 0 bases, and 10 bases lay in between. CDR3 residues: CASTDRYSNQPQHF. As DNA, the CDR3 is TGTGCCAGCACCGACAGGTATAGCAATCAGCCCCAGCATTTT.

This chain connects TRBV15 to TRBJ1-4, with 7 bases lining up with TRBD1. V was clipped by 3 bases and J by 5 bases; unmatched bases: 9. Per germline, CDR1 LNHNV and CDR2 YYDKDF (reference sequence). The CDR3 runs 16 residues. The CDR3 sequence is CATSRFKTGNNEKLFF. In DNA, the CDR3 is TGTGCCACCAGCAGGTTTAAGACAGGGAACAATGAAAAACTGTTTTTT.

The chain couples TRBV4-3 to TRBJ1-3; D not certain. The CDR3 covers 15 residues. The V gene lost 1 base and the J gene lost 1 base, with 8 bases spanning the gap. In germline, CDR1 is LGHNA, CDR2 YSLEER. For the CDR3, the DNA is TGCGCCAGCAGCCAAGTTCGAGGTTCTGGAAACACCATATATTTT. Translation gives CASSQVRGSGNTIYF.

This clone has just one count. This chain joins TRBV6-1 and TRBJ1-2, with 7 bases aligning to TRBD1. This CDR3 comprises 15 residues. Germline V CDR1 and CDR2: MNHNS, SASEGT. V was clipped by 5 bases and J by 8 bases; unmatched bases: 14. CDR3 sequence (DNA): TGTGCCAGCAGTCCACGGGACAGCCACCTGGGGGGCTACACCTTC. Its protein product is CASSPRDSHLGGYTF.

CDR3: CSASASPGGYF. CDR3 sequence (DNA): TGCAGTGCGTCGGCCTCCCCCGGGGGGTACTTC. The V call is TRBV20-1, the J call TRBJ2-7, with a tentative D call TRBD2 (6 bases). Germline V gives CDR1 DFQATT, CDR2 SNEGSKA (reference sequence). V was pared by 6 bases and J by 12 bases, with 18 bases between. The CDR3 consists of 11 residues.

The J gene is TRBJ2-5, the V gene TRBV4-1; D might be TRBD2 (5 bases). Germline loops: CDR1 MGHRA, CDR2 YSYEKL. The ends were cut back, 9 bases at V and 0 bases at J, with 17 bases in the middle. The CDR3 is made up of 15 amino acids. CDR3 in amino acids: CASNRPTGNQETQYF. For the CDR3, the DNA is TGCGCCAGTAACAGACCGACGGGGAACCAAGAGACCCAGTACTTC.

This clone was counted a single time. CDR3 coding DNA: TGTGCCAGCAGCCTATACGGCGGGAACACTGAAGCTTTCTTT. Translation: CASSLYGGNTEAFF. The chain employs TRBV5-6 and TRBJ1-1; D remains unclear. V was cut by 4 bases and J by 1 base, with 11 bases left in between. CDR3 size: 14 residues. CDR1 and CDR2 (germline): SGHDT, YYEEEE.